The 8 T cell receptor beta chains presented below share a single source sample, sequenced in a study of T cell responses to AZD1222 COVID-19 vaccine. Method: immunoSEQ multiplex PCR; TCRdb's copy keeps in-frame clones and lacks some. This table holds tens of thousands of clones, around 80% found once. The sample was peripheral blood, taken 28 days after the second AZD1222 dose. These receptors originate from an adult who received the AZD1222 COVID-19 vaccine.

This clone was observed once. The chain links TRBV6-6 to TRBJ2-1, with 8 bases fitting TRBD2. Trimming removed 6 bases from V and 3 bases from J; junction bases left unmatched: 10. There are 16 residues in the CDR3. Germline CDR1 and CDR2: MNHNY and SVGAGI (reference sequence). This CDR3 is CASSSPERGHYNEQFF. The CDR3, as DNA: TGTGCCAGCAGCTCCCCCGAGCGGGGGCACTACAATGAGCAGTTCTTC.

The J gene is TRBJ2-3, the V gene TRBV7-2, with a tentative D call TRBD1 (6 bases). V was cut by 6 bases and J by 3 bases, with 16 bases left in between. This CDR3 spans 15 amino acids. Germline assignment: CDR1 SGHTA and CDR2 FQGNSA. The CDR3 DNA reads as TGTGCCAGCAGTTACAGGGTTAAGGGAACAGATACGCAGTATTTT. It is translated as CASSYRVKGTDTQYF.

CDR3 residues: CASSSGVGSHGYTF. CDR3 in DNA: TGTGCCAGCAGCTCAGGGGTGGGAAGCCACGGCTACACCTTC. This chain uses TRBV5-6 with TRBJ1-2; possible D gene TRBD1, 6 bases. V shed 3 bases and J shed 8 bases, with 17 bases lying between them. The CDR3 runs to 14 residues. The germline V gene encodes CDR1 SGHDT and CDR2 YYEEEE.

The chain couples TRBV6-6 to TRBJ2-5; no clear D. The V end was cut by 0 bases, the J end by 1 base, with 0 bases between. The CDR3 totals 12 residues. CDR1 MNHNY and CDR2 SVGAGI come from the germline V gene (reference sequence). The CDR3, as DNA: TGTGCCAGCAGTTACTCCCAAGAGACCCAGTACTTC. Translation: CASSYSQETQYF.

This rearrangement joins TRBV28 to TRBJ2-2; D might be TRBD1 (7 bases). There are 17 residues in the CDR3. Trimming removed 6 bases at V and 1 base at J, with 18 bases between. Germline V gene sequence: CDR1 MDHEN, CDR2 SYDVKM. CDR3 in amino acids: CASRFRGDSLNTGELFF. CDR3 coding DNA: TGTGCCAGCAGGTTTAGGGGGGACAGTCTGAACACCGGGGAGCTGTTTTTT.

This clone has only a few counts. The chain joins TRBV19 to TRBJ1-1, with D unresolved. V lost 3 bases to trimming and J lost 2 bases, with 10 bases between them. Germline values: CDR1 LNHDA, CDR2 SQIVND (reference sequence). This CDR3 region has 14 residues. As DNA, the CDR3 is TGTGCCAGTAGTATTGTAGCGGGAAACACTGAAGCTTTCTTT. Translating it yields CASSIVAGNTEAFF. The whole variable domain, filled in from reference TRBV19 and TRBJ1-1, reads DGGITQSPKYLFRKEGQNVTLSCEQNLNHDAMYWYRQDPGQGLRLIYYSQIVNDFQKGDIAEGYSVSREKKESFPLTVTSAQKNPTAFYLCASSIVAGNTEAFFGQGTRLTVV.

CDR3 residues: CASSKAGILNSPLHF. CDR3 DNA: TGTGCCAGTAGTAAGGCGGGGATCCTGAATTCACCCCTCCACTTT. This rearrangement joins TRBV19 to TRBJ1-6; D is unclear. Germline loops: CDR1 LNHDA, CDR2 SQIVND (reference sequence). The V end lost 4 bases, the J end lost 7 bases, and 14 bases lay between the germline ends. The CDR3 contains 15 residues.

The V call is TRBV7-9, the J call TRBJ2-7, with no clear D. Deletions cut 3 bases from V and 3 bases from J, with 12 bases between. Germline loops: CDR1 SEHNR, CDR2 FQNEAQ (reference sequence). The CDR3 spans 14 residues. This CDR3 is CASSLESSSYEQYF. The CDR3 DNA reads TGTGCCAGCAGCTTGGAGTCCTCCAGCTACGAGCAGTACTTC.